A single TCR beta chain is shown here with its context. The data were obtained in a study of T cell changes during pregnancy in multiple sclerosis. V was clipped by 4 bases and J by 2 bases, with 15 bases between them. The CDR3 has 16 residues. Germline-derived CDR1 and CDR2 are SGHRS and YFSETQ. TCRdb keeps only in-frame clones here, not all; method: immunoSEQ multiplex PCR. In the table there are around 80,000 clones, 92% of which are singletons. The sample consisted of peripheral blood, taken before pregnancy. This clonotype was sampled from a female donor with multiple sclerosis, enrolled in a pregnancy study. The genes are TRBV5-1 and TRBJ1-4; D is perhaps TRBD1 (5 bases). CDR3 sequence: CASSPGRGYTNEKLFF. The CDR3 DNA sequence: TGCGCCAGCAGCCCCGGGCGGGGGTACACTAATGAAAAACTGTTTTTT.